Below, 27 T cell receptor beta chains from the same sample are listed, as sequenced in a study of T cell changes during pregnancy in multiple sclerosis (dated by TCRdb to about 2019). Receptor libraries were prepared by the immunoSEQ multiplex PCR assay. TCRdb mirrors the immuneACCESS table, restricted to in-frame sequences. Some clones are absent from its copies; in checked studies, under half trace to an unresolved V gene, and the reason for the others is unknown. This sample comprises approximately 100,000 clones, roughly 92% of them detected only once. The top ten hold around 0.92% of the sample. This sample comprised peripheral blood, obtained after pregnancy. The receptor source for this set is a female donor with multiple sclerosis, enrolled in a pregnancy study.

The V gene is TRBV7-8, the J gene TRBJ2-7, with 10 bases that match TRBD1. The V and J ends lost 5 bases and 4 bases, in that order; junction bases with no gene match: 8. Germline CDR1 and CDR2: SGHVS and FQNEAQ. The CDR3 loop spans 15 amino acids. CDR3 region: CASSPPGQGYYEQYF. CDR3 DNA: TGTGCCAGCAGCCCACCGGGACAGGGGTATTACGAGCAGTACTTC. The variable domain in full, with the rest retrieved from reference TRBV7-8 and TRBJ2-7, is GAGVSQSPRYKVAKRGQDVALRCDPISGHVSLFWYQQALGQGPEFLTYFQNEAQLDKSGLPSDRFFAERPEGSVSTLKIQRTQQEDSAVYLCASSPPGQGYYEQYFGPGTRLTVT.

This clone was found once. This rearrangement joins TRBV5-1 to TRBJ1-4; 10 bases map to TRBD1. With 4 bases clipped from V and 2 bases from J, the junction kept 8 bases outside the gene matches. This CDR3 is built from 17 residues. Germline lookup yields CDR1 SGHRS and CDR2 YFSETQ. CDR3 protein: CASSEWTGGVTNEKLFF. Written as DNA, the CDR3 is TGCGCCAGCAGCGAGTGGACAGGGGGTGTGACTAATGAAAAACTGTTTTTT. The variable domain in full, with the rest retrieved from reference TRBV5-1 and TRBJ1-4, is KAGVTQTPRYLIKTRGQQVTLSCSPISGHRSVSWYQQTPGQGLQFLFEYFSETQRNKGNFPGRFSGRQFSNSRSEMNVSTLELGDSALYLCASSEWTGGVTNEKLFFGSGTQLSVL.

V and J are TRBV4-3 and TRBJ2-5, with 9 nucleotides matching TRBD2. CDR1 and CDR2 (germline): LGHNA, YSLEER. With 1 base clipped from V and 2 bases from J, the junction kept 5 bases outside the gene matches. The CDR3 loop spans 16 amino acids. CDR3 sequence: CASSQGNSGGQETQYF. The CDR3 DNA sequence: TGCGCCAGCAGCCAAGGCAATAGCGGGGGACAAGAGACCCAGTACTTC.

This chain uses TRBV18 with TRBJ1-2, with TRBD1 matching over 12 bases. The CDR3 is made up of 19 amino acids. J was trimmed by 4 bases and V by 2 bases; bases with no gene match: 14. Germline V gives CDR1 KGHSH, CDR2 LQKENI. The chain's CDR3 is CASSPEFGTGGNRGYGYTF. The CDR3 DNA reads as TGTGCCAGCTCACCAGAGTTTGGGACAGGGGGCAATAGGGGCTATGGCTACACCTTC.

This rearrangement joins TRBV21-1 to TRBJ2-7; TRBD1, the table's D call, lacks a check against the DNA. TRBV21-1 constitutes a pseudogene. This CDR3 spans 14 amino acids. CDR3 in amino acids: CASSKGYEGDEQYF. In nucleotides, the CDR3 is TGTGCCAGCAGCAAAGGGTATGAGGGGGACGAGCAGTACTTC.

The chain employs TRBV11-2 and TRBJ2-5; 10 bases map to TRBD2. The V gene's germline CDR1 is SGHAT and CDR2 FQNNGV. After removal of 2 bases from V and 5 bases from J, the junction contained 8 bases not matched to a gene. CDR3 length equals 16 residues. CDR3 in DNA: TGTGCCAGCAGCTTAATTAGCCTAGCGGGGGAGGAGACCCAGTACTTC. Translation: CASSLISLAGEETQYF.

The rearrangement links TRBV5-1 to TRBJ2-3; D is unclear. The V end was cut by 1 base, the J end by 4 bases, with 10 bases between. The CDR3 loop spans 14 amino acids. From germline, CDR1 is SGHRS and CDR2 YFSETQ. The CDR3 here is CASSLYESPDTQYF. CDR3 sequence (DNA): TGCGCCAGCAGCTTGTACGAGAGCCCAGATACGCAGTATTTT.

The chain uses TRBV4-1 and TRBJ2-2, with 11 bases aligning to TRBD2. The germline gives CDR1 MGHRA, CDR2 YSYEKL. The CDR3 runs to 16 residues. The J segment lost 13 bases and the V segment lost 4 bases, leaving 14 bases of the junction unmatched. CDR3 coding DNA: TGCGCCAGCAGCCCGATGGGGACTAGCGGACCTTGGGGGCTGTTTTTT. Encoded protein: CASSPMGTSGPWGLFF.

The chain has TRBV29-1 and TRBJ1-2, with 7 bases that match TRBD1. The length of the CDR3 is 12 residues. The germline CDR1 and CDR2 sequences are SQVTM and ANQGSEA. V lost 6 bases, J lost 4 bases, and 5 bases stayed unmatched. DNA of the CDR3: TGCAGCGTGCGGGACAGCAGCTATGGCTACACCTTC. Translated, it gives CSVRDSSYGYTF.

CDR3 coding DNA: TGTGCCAGCAGCCCAAGGGGGGGATTAGATGAAAAACTGTTTTTT. Protein: CASSPRGGLDEKLFF. This rearrangement joins TRBV5-6 to TRBJ1-4; a weak D match, TRBD1 (6 bases). Trimming shortened V by 4 bases and J by 6 bases, and 16 bases separated the two germline ends. This CDR3 has 15 residues. In germline, CDR1 is SGHDT, CDR2 YYEEEE.

The rearrangement links TRBV7-6 to TRBJ2-7; 9 bases are a match to TRBD1. There are 18 residues in the CDR3. Trimming cost V 6 bases and J 2 bases; bases outside gene matches: 17. The germline V gene encodes CDR1 SGHVS and CDR2 FNYEAQ. CDR3 amino acids: CASSENAPHRGLTYEQYF. CDR3 DNA: TGTGCCAGCAGTGAAAACGCCCCACACAGGGGGCTCACCTACGAGCAGTACTTC. Complete variable domain (other parts from reference TRBV7-6 and TRBJ2-7): GAGVSQSPRYKVTKRGQDVALRCDPISGHVSLYWYRQALGQGPEFLTYFNYEAQQDKSGLPNDRFSAERPEGSISTLTIQRTEQRDSAMYRCASSENAPHRGLTYEQYFGPGTRLTVT.

This clone was picked up one time. This sequence joins TRBV12-5 and TRBJ1-6; D is unclear. This CDR3 has 12 residues. The germline V gene has CDR1 LGHNT and CDR2 FRNRAP. The V end was cut by 6 bases, the J end by 4 bases, with 4 bases between. CDR3: CASGQYNSPLHF. The CDR3 DNA sequence: TGTGCTAGTGGACAATATAATTCACCCCTCCACTTT.

The chain recombines TRBV2 with TRBJ2-1; D is unclear. CDR1 is SNHLY, CDR2 FYNNEI, per germline. The V end was cut by 3 bases, the J end by 4 bases, with 7 bases between. The CDR3 runs to 13 residues. The CDR3, as DNA: TGTGCCAGCAGTGACACACCTTACAATGAGCAGTTCTTC. Translating it yields CASSDTPYNEQFF.

The chain employs TRBV6-1 and TRBJ2-3, with D uncertain. Trimming removed 4 bases from V and 1 base from J, with 9 bases in between. The CDR3 runs to 14 residues. The germline gives CDR1 MNHNS, CDR2 SASEGT. The CDR3 reads CASSGRVGTDTQYF. CDR3 bases: TGTGCCAGCAGTGGCCGAGTTGGCACAGATACGCAGTATTTT.

The J gene is TRBJ2-7, the V gene TRBV7-9, with 10 bases matching TRBD2. Per the germline V gene, CDR1 is SEHNR and CDR2 is FQNEAQ (reference sequence). The CDR3 is 15 residues long. After removal of 5 bases from V and 3 bases from J, the junction contained 7 bases not matched to a gene. DNA of the CDR3: TGTGCCAGCAGCGCCCTAGCGGGAGTGTTCTACGAGCAGTACTTC. This sequence encodes CASSALAGVFYEQYF.

V gene TRBV15 combines with J gene TRBJ1-2; D uncertain. In germline, CDR1 is LNHNV, CDR2 YYDKDF (reference sequence). The length of the CDR3 is 14 residues. The V gene lost 3 bases and the J gene lost 4 bases, with 12 bases spanning the gap. The CDR3 reads CATSRSRRIYGYTF. The CDR3 DNA sequence: TGTGCCACCAGCAGGAGCAGGAGGATCTATGGCTACACCTTC.

The V and J genes are TRBV7-9 and TRBJ2-7; the match to TRBD2 covers 7 bases. Germline CDR1 is SEHNR and CDR2 is FQNEAQ (reference sequence). This CDR3 spans 14 amino acids. V lost 1 base to trimming and J lost 3 bases; unmatched junction nucleotides: 3. CDR3 bases: TGTGCCAGCAGCTTAGGAGGGGAGGGCTACGAGCAGTACTTC. This sequence encodes CASSLGGEGYEQYF.

This chain connects TRBV23-1 to TRBJ1-1, with D possibly matching TRBD1 (5 bases). TRBV23-1 is marked as an open reading frame, function uncertain. The CDR3 covers 17 residues. Trimming took off 8 bases at V and 3 bases at J, with 25 bases between the two ends. CDR3 loop: CASLTGRGLVVDTEAFF. CDR3 nucleotides: TGCGCCAGCCTAACTGGGCGGGGGTTGGTTGTAGACACTGAAGCTTTCTTT.

The V gene is TRBV6-6, the J gene TRBJ2-7; the D gene is possibly TRBD2 (5 bases). The germline gives CDR1 MNHNY, CDR2 SVGAGI (reference sequence). The CDR3 covers 15 residues. V lost 4 bases and J 2 bases, leaving 15 bases between the germline ends. The CDR3 protein is CASSSGLPKAYEQYF. CDR3 DNA sequence: TGTGCCAGCAGTTCAGGACTCCCCAAAGCCTACGAGCAGTACTTC.

This chain uses TRBV18 with TRBJ2-3; the match to TRBD2 covers 8 bases. V dropped 1 base and J dropped 0; count of bases not matched to a gene: 6. The CDR3 is made up of 17 amino acids. Germline-derived CDR1 and CDR2 are KGHSH and LQKENI. As DNA, the CDR3 is TGTGCCAGCTCACCACTCCGGGCTAGCGGGAGCACAGATACGCAGTATTTT. Translated: CASSPLRASGSTDTQYF.

The chain uses TRBV19 and TRBJ2-2; D gene uncertain. V was shortened by 5 bases and J by 6 bases, with 13 bases between the two germline ends. Germline V gene data show CDR1 as LNHDA and CDR2 as SQIVND (reference sequence). This CDR3 is built from 14 residues. The CDR3 sequence: CASSFILEAGELFF. In nucleotides, the CDR3 is TGTGCCAGTAGTTTCATCCTCGAGGCCGGGGAGCTGTTTTTT.

The chain uses TRBV9 and TRBJ1-4, with 7 bases identical to TRBD1. V shed 7 bases, J shed 0 bases, and the junction held 9 bases outside the gene matches. The germline V gene has CDR1 SGDLS and CDR2 YYNGEE. The CDR3 is made up of 16 amino acids. The CDR3: CASLPGQNATNEKLFF. The CDR3 bases are TGTGCCAGCCTCCCGGGACAGAATGCAACTAATGAAAAACTGTTTTTT.

This sequence joins TRBV4-2 and TRBJ2-2, with 7 nucleotides matching TRBD2. The junction had 17 bases not matched to a gene; V was cut back by 5 bases and J by 2 bases. The CDR3 runs 19 residues. Germline V gives CDR1 LGHNA, CDR2 YNFKEQ. The CDR3 nucleotides read TGTGCCAGCAGCACGCGCCGGCGGGAGACCTTCTCCAACACCGGGGAGCTGTTTTTT. As protein: CASSTRRRETFSNTGELFF.

The V gene is TRBV9, the J gene TRBJ1-1, with no clear D. Germline V lookup: CDR1 SGDLS, CDR2 YYNGEE. The CDR3 extends over 14 amino acids. Trimming cost V 4 bases and J 4 bases, with 14 bases left between them. CDR3 in DNA: TGTGCCAGCAGCCCAAGAGGAGGGAGCACTGAAGCTTTCTTT. Protein sequence: CASSPRGGSTEAFF.

The chain links TRBV6-5 to TRBJ2-2, with 10 bases aligning to TRBD1. V shed 2 bases and J 6 bases; nucleotides not matched to a gene: 6. CDR1 and CDR2 from the germline V gene are MNHEY and SVGAGI. This CDR3 comprises 16 residues. The CDR3 nucleotides read TGTGCCAGCAGTTACGAAGGGACAGGGGTGTCCGGGGAGCTGTTTTTT. This codes for CASSYEGTGVSGELFF.

The rearrangement joins TRBV5-4 to TRBJ1-2, with D possibly matching TRBD1 (6 bases). Germline V gene lookup returns CDR1 SGHNT and CDR2 YYREEE (reference sequence). CDR3 length: 15 residues. Between the trimmed V and J ends, which lost 3 bases and 4 bases, there was a span of 16 bases. The CDR3 DNA sequence: TGTGCCAGCAGCTCTAAGACGACAGGTCGCTATGGCTACACCTTC. This encodes CASSSKTTGRYGYTF.

The chain has TRBV10-2 and TRBJ1-2, with 8 bases fitting TRBD1. The germline V gene encodes CDR1 WSHSY and CDR2 SAAADI. The CDR3 loop spans 14 amino acids. V shed 8 bases and J 5 bases; nucleotides not matched to a gene: 10. The CDR3 spells CASGGQGRGYGYTF. CDR3 bases: TGCGCCAGCGGCGGACAGGGCCGAGGATATGGCTACACCTTC.